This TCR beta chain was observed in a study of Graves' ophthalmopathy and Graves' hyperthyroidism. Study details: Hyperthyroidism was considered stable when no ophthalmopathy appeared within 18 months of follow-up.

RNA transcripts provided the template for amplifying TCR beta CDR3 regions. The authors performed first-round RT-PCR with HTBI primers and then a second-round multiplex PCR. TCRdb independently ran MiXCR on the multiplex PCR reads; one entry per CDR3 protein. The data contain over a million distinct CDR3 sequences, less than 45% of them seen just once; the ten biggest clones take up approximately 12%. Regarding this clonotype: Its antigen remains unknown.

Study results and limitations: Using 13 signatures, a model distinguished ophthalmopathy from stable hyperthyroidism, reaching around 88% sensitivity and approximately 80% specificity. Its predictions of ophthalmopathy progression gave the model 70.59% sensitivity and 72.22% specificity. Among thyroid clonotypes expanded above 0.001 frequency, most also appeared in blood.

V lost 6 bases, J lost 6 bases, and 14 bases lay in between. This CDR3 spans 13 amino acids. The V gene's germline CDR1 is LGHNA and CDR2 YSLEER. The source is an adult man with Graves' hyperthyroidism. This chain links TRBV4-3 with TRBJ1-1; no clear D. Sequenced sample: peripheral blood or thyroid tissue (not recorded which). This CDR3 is CASSLAGNSEAFF. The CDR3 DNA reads TGCGCCAGCAGTCTAGCAGGAAACTCTGAAGCTTTCTTT.